Here is one TCR beta chain with its context. Deep was the level at which the assay was run. This table comes from immunoSEQ multiplex PCR, and its TCRdb copy is limited to in-frame clones, with some not included. The table includes approximately 2,000,000 clones, just over 90% detected once. The data were taken from a study of shared clonotypes between healthy human individuals. At the level of the study: Aged 18 to 49, the donors were a couple of women and three men.

CD45RO-negative, CCR7-positively selected cells formed the naive CD8 fraction, excluding terminally differentiated effector memory CD45RA+ cells. Every donor, a Caucasian adult, lived in Nashville, Tennessee. The receptor's source is a man between 18 and 35 years old in good health. Some clones in this sample may be carry-over from other donors' samples. Sequencing was done on a sample of naive CD8+ T cells from PBMCs.

The CDR3 loop is CASRRGDSQETQYF. CDR3 in DNA: TGCGCCAGCAGGCGCGGGGACAGCCAAGAGACCCAGTACTTC. V usage is TRBV4-1 and J usage is TRBJ2-5; possibly TRBD1 for D (7 bases). The CDR3 is made up of 14 amino acids. Trimming shortened V by 6 bases and J by 1 base, and 12 bases separated the two germline ends. Germline assignment: CDR1 MGHRA and CDR2 YSYEKL.